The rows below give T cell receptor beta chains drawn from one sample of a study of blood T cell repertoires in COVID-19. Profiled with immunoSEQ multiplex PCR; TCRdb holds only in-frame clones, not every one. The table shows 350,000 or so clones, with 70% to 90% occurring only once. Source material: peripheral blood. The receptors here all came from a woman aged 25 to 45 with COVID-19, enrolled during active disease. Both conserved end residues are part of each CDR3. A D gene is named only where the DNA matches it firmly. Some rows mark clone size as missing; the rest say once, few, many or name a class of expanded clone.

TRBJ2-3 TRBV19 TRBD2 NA TGTGCCAGCCAGGGACTAGCGGGAACAGATACGCAGTATTTT CASQGLAGTDTQYF
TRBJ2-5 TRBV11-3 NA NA TGTGCCAGCAGCTCACAGGGGAGGGAGACCCAGTACTTC CASSSQGRETQYF
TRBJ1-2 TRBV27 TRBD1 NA TGTGCCAGCAGTCCCGGGGACAGGGGTGACTATGGCTACACCTTC CASSPGDRGDYGYTF
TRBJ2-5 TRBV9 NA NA TGTGCCAGCAGCGTAGGGTACGGAGAGACCCAGTACTTC CASSVGYGETQYF
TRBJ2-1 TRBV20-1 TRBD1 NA TGCAGTGCTAGGAGGACAGGCGAGCAGTTCTTC CSARRTGEQFF
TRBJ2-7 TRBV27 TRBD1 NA TGTGCCAGCAGTGCGGGACAGGGGGCCTACGAGCAGTACTTC CASSAGQGAYEQYF
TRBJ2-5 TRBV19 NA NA TGTGCCAGTAGTACCCCCGCAGAACAAGAGACCCAGTACTTC CASSTPAEQETQYF
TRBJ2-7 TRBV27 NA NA TGTGCCAGCAGTTTGCGGGCGGCATCCTACGAGCAGTACTTC CASSLRAASYEQYF
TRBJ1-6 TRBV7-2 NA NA TGTGCCAGCAGCTTAGGGGTCGGACTCAATTCACCCCTCCACTTT CASSLGVGLNSPLHF
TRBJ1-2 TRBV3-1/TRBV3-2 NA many TGTGCCAGCAGCCACGAGGGATTCAGGGGCTACACCTTC CASSHEGFRGYTF
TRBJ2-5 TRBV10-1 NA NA TGCGCCAGCAGTGAGTCCCCTAGTAAAGAGACCCAGTACTTC CASSESPSKETQYF
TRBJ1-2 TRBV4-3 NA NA TGCGCCAGCAGCCAAGATAGGGCAGGGCACTATGGCTACACCTTC CASSQDRAGHYGYTF
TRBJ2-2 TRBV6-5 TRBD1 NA TGTGCCAGCAGAAGGACAGGGGTGACCGGGGAGCTGTTTTTT CASRRTGVTGELFF
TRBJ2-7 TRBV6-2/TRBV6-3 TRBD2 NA TGTGCCAGCAGTTTTTTAGCGGGAATGGCCTACGAGCAGTACTTC CASSFLAGMAYEQYF
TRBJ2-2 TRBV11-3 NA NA TGTGCCAGCAGCTTAGACGGTACCGGGGAGCTGTTTTTT CASSLDGTGELFF
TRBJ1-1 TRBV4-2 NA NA TGTGCCAGCAGCCAAGTCGGGGGGATAAGGACTGAAGCTTTCTTT CASSQVGGIRTEAFF
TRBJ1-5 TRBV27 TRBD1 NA TGTGCCAGCAGTCCAGGGGGCCTATATCGCAATCAGCCCCAGCATTTT CASSPGGLYRNQPQHF
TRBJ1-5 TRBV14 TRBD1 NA TGTGCCAGCAGCATGACAGGGAATCAGCCCCAGCATTTT CASSMTGNQPQHF
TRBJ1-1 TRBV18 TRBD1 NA TGTGCCAGCCGTCTGGACAGGGCCAACACTGAAGCTTTCTTT CASRLDRANTEAFF
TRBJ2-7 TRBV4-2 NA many TGTGCCAGCAGCCAAGAGTCGGGGAGCTCCTACGAGCAGTACTTC CASSQESGSSYEQYF
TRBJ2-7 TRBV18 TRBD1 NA TGTGCCAGCTCAAGGGACAGGGACTACGAGCAGTACTTC CASSRDRDYEQYF
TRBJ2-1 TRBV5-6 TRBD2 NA TGTGCCAGCAGCAGAGCGGGAGGGGGCCACAATGAGCAGTTCTTC CASSRAGGGHNEQFF
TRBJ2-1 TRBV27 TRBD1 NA TGTGCCAGCAGTTCCTCGGGGACAGGGTACAATGAGCAGTTCTTC CASSSSGTGYNEQFF
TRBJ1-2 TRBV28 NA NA TGTGCCAGCAGCCTCACGAGGTTTGGCTATGGCTACACCTTC CASSLTRFGYGYTF
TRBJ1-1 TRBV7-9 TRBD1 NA TGTGCCAGCAGTCGAACGACAGGGGGCGCCTCTGAAGCTTTCTTT CASSRTTGGASEAFF
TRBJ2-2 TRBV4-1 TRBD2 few TGCGCCAGCAGACGGACTAGCGGGGGTAGATCACCCGGGGAGCTGTTTTTT CASRRTSGGRSPGELFF
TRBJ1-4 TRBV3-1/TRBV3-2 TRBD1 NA TGTGCCACCGGGACAGGGCGTAATGAAAAACTGTTTTTT CATGTGRNEKLFF
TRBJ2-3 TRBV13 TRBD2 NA TGTGCCAGCTTCTGGAGGAGACTAGCGGGAGGGCCGAGAAGGACAGATACGCAGTATTTT CASFWRRLAGGPRRTDTQYF
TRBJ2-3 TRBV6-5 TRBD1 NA TGTGCCAGCAGGCGACAGGGGGCGTTAGGAGATACGCAGTATTTT CASRRQGALGDTQYF
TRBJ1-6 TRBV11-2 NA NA TGTGCCAGCAGCTTAGTGCGTAATAATTCACCCCTCCACTTT CASSLVRNNSPLHF
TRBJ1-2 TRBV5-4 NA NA TGTGCCAGCAGCTTGGAACAGCCAAACTATGGCTACACCTTC CASSLEQPNYGYTF
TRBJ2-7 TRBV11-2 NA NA TGTGCCGGATACCCCGCGGTCCTAAGCTCCTACGAGCAGTACTTC CAGYPAVLSSYEQYF
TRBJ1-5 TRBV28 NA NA TGTGCCAGCAGTTTATGGGGCAGGGGTAGCAATCAGCCCCAGCATTTT CASSLWGRGSNQPQHF
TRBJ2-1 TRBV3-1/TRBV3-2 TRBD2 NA TGTGCCAGCAGCCAAGGTCTAGCGGGAGGCCATGAGCAGTTCTTC CASSQGLAGGHEQFF
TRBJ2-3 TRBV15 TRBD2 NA TGTGCCACCAGCAGAGATGGGACTAGAGCAGATACGCAGTATTTT CATSRDGTRADTQYF